This T cell receptor beta chain was obtained from a study of cytomegalovirus exposure and HLA in healthy donors. Overall study results and limits: Investigators reported 150 to 200 TCR beta chains as tied to cytomegalovirus.

60 Vbeta and 13 Jbeta primers were used in PCR. Assay: immunoSEQ multiplex PCR; the TCRdb copy retains only in-frame clones and omits some. The sample lists approximately 81,000 clones, about 88% seen once, with 2% to 3% in the top ten. This clone came up a few times. Its cognate antigen is unknown. Material: PBMCs. This TCR derives from a woman in her forties or fifties in good health and CMV-seronegative.

The CDR3 here is CASSADRNNQPQHF. As DNA, the CDR3 is TGTGCCAGCAGCGCAGACAGGAATAATCAGCCCCAGCATTTT. The chain links TRBV6-1 to TRBJ1-5; possible D gene TRBD1, 6 bases. Germline CDR1 is MNHNS and CDR2 is SASEGT. V was shortened by 6 bases and J by 4 bases, with 13 bases between the two germline ends. This CDR3 comprises 14 residues.